The source of this T cell receptor beta chain is a study of blood T cell repertoires in COVID-19. About the research overall: Nucleic acid was either cDNA or gDNA, and it came from T cells, B-cell-depleted T cells, or PBMCs.

CDR3 length equals 15 residues. V was clipped by 4 bases and J by 2 bases; unmatched bases: 6. Germline V CDR1 and CDR2: MNHEY, SVGAGI. Some clones are missing from TCRdb's copy, which holds only in-frame ones; the method was immunoSEQ multiplex PCR. The profile shows 200,000 to 250,000 clones, around 90% of them singletons. This clonotype was sampled from a woman aged 45-60 years with acute COVID-19. The rearrangement links TRBV6-5 to TRBJ2-7; 9 positions match TRBD2. The sequenced material came from PBMCs or T cells enriched from blood (not recorded which). CDR3 region: CASSSTGTSTYEQYF. The CDR3 DNA follows: TGTGCCAGCAGTTCCACCGGGACTAGCACCTACGAGCAGTACTTC.